These 25 T cell receptor beta chains share one sample of origin, sequenced in a study of T cell repertoires in cytomegalovirus infection. These receptors have no known antigen. Each CDR3 protein is one row after TCRdb ran MiXCR on the reads. The data contain 900,000 to 950,000 distinct CDR3 sequences, more than 25% of them singletons. Here the sequenced sample was cultured CD8+ T cells from PBMCs, taken from culture after CMV antigen stimulation. Receptor source: a human donor in good health (CMV status not recorded). Some clones in this sample may be carry-over from other donors' samples.

The V gene is TRBV27, the J gene TRBJ2-3; D possibly matches TRBD1 or TRBD2 (5 bases each). The germline gives CDR1 MNHEY, CDR2 SMNVEV (reference sequence). The CDR3 consists of 15 residues. The V end was cut by 0 bases, the J end by 2 bases, with 9 bases between. CDR3 DNA sequence: TGTGCCAGCAGTTTATCGGGGACCCTCACAGATACGCAGTATTTT. This codes for CASSLSGTLTDTQYF.

The chain is built from TRBV6-2 or TRBV6-3 and TRBJ2-7; 7 bases match TRBD1. Trimming took 4 bases from V and 1 from J; bases not matched to a gene: 4. This CDR3 is 14 amino acids long. Looked up from germline, CDR1 is MNHEY and CDR2 is SVGEGT. CDR3 nucleotides: TGTGCCAGCAGTTCCGACAGGGCTTCCTACGAGCAGTACGTC. It is translated as CASSSDRASYEQYV.

CDR3 sequence reads: CATGGGDYGYTF. CDR3 DNA sequence: TGCGCCACTGGTGGGGGGGACTATGGCTACACCTTC. The gene calls are TRBV10-2 and TRBJ1-2, with a weak D call TRBD1 (5 bases). Germline CDR1 is WSHSY and CDR2 is SAAADI. V was shortened by 10 bases and J by 3 bases, with 12 bases between the two germline ends. There are 12 residues in the CDR3.

The rearrangement uses TRBV7-6 and TRBJ2-1; D is uncertain. The CDR3 contains 12 residues. CDR1 is SGHVS, CDR2 FNYEAQ, per germline. V was clipped by 7 bases and J by 7 bases, with 11 bases between them. The CDR3 spells CASTLTLNEQFF. The DNA of the CDR3 is TGTGCCAGCACCCTTACTCTTAATGAGCAGTTCTTC.

This sequence joins TRBV28 and TRBJ2-4, with TRBD2 matching over 7 bases. Germline V gives CDR1 MDHEN, CDR2 SYDVKM. The junction had 10 bases not matched to a gene; V was cut back by 5 bases and J by 0 bases. The CDR3 loop spans 17 amino acids. CDR3 DNA sequence: TGTGCCAGCAGTGCATTCCTAGCGGACCTAGCCAAAAACATTCAGTACTTC. Translated, it gives CASSAFLADLAKNIQYF.

This clonotype came up a few times. The chain carries TRBV6-1 and TRBJ2-7; D unresolved. From germline, CDR1 is MNHNS and CDR2 SASEGT. The CDR3 has 13 amino acids. Trimming pared 0 bases from V and 3 bases from J, leaving 6 bases between. This CDR3 reads CASSEASSYEQYV. The CDR3 DNA reads TGTGCCAGCAGTGAAGCGAGCAGCTACGAGCAGTACGTC.

This sequence joins TRBV20-1 and TRBJ2-7; TRBD2 matches 13 bases. The CDR3 consists of 17 residues. Trimming removed 0 bases from V and 3 bases from J; junction bases left unmatched: 8. The germline V gene encodes CDR1 DFQATT and CDR2 SNEGSKA (reference sequence). The CDR3 region has the DNA TGCAGTGCTAGAGAGACTAGCGGGGGGTTACTAAACTACGAGCAGTACTTC. Its protein product is CSARETSGGLLNYEQYF.

CDR3 protein: CASSVVGSNSPLHF. The CDR3, as DNA: TGTGCCAGCAGTGTTGTGGGTTCCAATTCACCCCTCCACTTT. The rearrangement links TRBV27 to TRBJ1-6; D unresolved. The germline CDR1 and CDR2 sequences are MNHEY and SMNVEV (reference sequence). Trimming took 5 bases from V and 7 from J, leaving 12 bases between them. CDR3 length: 14 residues.

This rearrangement joins TRBV5-6 to TRBJ1-3; D gene uncertain. The germline V gene encodes CDR1 SGHDT and CDR2 YYEEEE. V was trimmed by 5 bases and J by 2 bases, leaving 8 bases between them. This CDR3 contains 13 residues. CDR3 sequence (DNA): TGTGCCAGCAGGGAAAGGGCTGGAAACACCATATATTTT. Protein sequence: CASRERAGNTIYF.

The table lists this clonotype with a few counts. The chain uses TRBV29-1 and TRBJ1-1; D is unclear. This CDR3 is built from 13 residues. Per germline, CDR1 SQVTM and CDR2 ANQGSEA. V was trimmed by 1 base and J by 3 bases, leaving 9 bases between them. The CDR3 is CSVEGAMDTEAFF. As DNA, the CDR3 is TGCAGCGTTGAAGGGGCAATGGACACTGAAGCTTTCTTT.

The J gene is TRBJ1-1, the V gene TRBV12-3 or TRBV12-4; 12 bases align to TRBD1. The CDR3 runs 16 residues. Unmatched junction bases numbered 6, after V lost 3 bases and J lost 4 bases. CDR3 in DNA: TGTGCCAGCAGTTTTCCGGGACAGGGGGCGGGCACTGAAGCTTTCTTT. As protein: CASSFPGQGAGTEAFF.

J is TRBJ1-3 and V is TRBV13; perhaps TRBD1 as D (5 bases). The CDR3 length is 16 residues. Germline CDR1 reads PRHDT; CDR2 reads FYEKMQ (reference sequence). Trimming removed 4 bases at V and 1 base at J, with 14 bases between. CDR3: CASSSPLGESGNTIYF. The CDR3 DNA reads TGTGCCAGCAGCTCGCCGTTGGGGGAATCTGGAAACACCATATATTTT.

Many counts were recorded for this clonotype. Here the CDR3 reads CASSLDRGASHWEAFF. In DNA, the CDR3 is TGTGCCAGCAGCTTAGATAGAGGGGCCTCGCATTGGGAAGCTTTCTTT. The gene calls are TRBV7-9 and TRBJ1-1; maybe TRBD1 (5 bases). Germline values: CDR1 SEHNR, CDR2 FQNEAQ (reference sequence). V lost 1 base, J lost 8 bases, and 20 bases lay in between. The CDR3 is 16 amino acids.

This clonotype was recorded a few times. This rearrangement joins TRBV6-1 to TRBJ1-2; D possibly corresponds to TRBD1 (6 bases). The CDR3 consists of 12 residues. Germline V gene lookup returns CDR1 MNHNS and CDR2 SASEGT. The ends were cut back, 11 bases at V and 8 bases at J, with 18 bases in the middle. CDR3 sequence (DNA): TGTGCCCTCTCAAGGGGGGGGCTCGGCTACACCTTC. Translation: CALSRGGLGYTF.

This clonotype showed up many times. V and J are TRBV7-6 and TRBJ2-5; 15 nucleotides match TRBD2. The CDR3 has 16 residues. In germline, CDR1 is SGHVS, CDR2 FNYEAQ. Trimming at V came to 3 bases and at J to 4 bases, leaving 3 bases not matched to a gene. CDR3 sequence: CASSFQGLAGGETQYF. CDR3 nucleotide sequence: TGTGCCAGCAGCTTTCAGGGACTAGCGGGGGGAGAGACCCAGTACTTC.

The chain uses TRBV6-5 and TRBJ1-1, with 9 bases matching TRBD1. V was pared by 5 bases and J by 4 bases, with 5 bases of the junction left unmatched. CDR1 is MNHEY and CDR2 is SVGAGI in the germline V gene. The CDR3 has 14 amino acids. The DNA for the CDR3 is TGTGCCAGCAGTCACACAGGGGGCCCCACTGAAGCTTTCTTT. Translating it yields CASSHTGGPTEAFF.

This clonotype has just a few counts. V is TRBV7-9 and J is TRBJ1-6; TRBD1 might be the D (6 bases). The CDR3 sequence is 14 residues long. V was trimmed by 1 base and J by 11 bases, leaving 12 bases between them. Germline V gene data show CDR1 as SEHNR and CDR2 as FQNEAQ (reference sequence). As DNA, the CDR3 is TGTGCCAGCAGCTTAGTGGGGGGGACAACACCCCTCCACTTT. Translating it yields CASSLVGGTTPLHF.

This clonotype has a count of ten or more. The chain joins TRBV6-2 or TRBV6-3 to TRBJ2-1, with 9 positions matching TRBD2. Germline loops: CDR1 MNHEY, CDR2 SVGEGT. Trimming took 6 bases from V and 8 from J; bases not matched to a gene: 11. The CDR3 is 15 amino acids. The CDR3 region has the DNA TGTGCCAGCAGAACGATTAGCGGGGGAGTATATGAGCAGTTCTTC. It codes for CASRTISGGVYEQFF.

The chain links TRBV7-8 to TRBJ2-1; 12 positions agree with TRBD2. This CDR3 contains 17 residues. J lost 7 bases, V lost 2 bases, and 9 bases had no gene match. Germline CDR1 SGHVS, CDR2 FQNEAQ. CDR3 loop: CASSLYARTSGDNEQFF. As DNA, the CDR3 is TGTGCCAGCAGCTTATACGCCAGGACTAGCGGGGATAATGAGCAGTTCTTC.

To note about this clonotype: A read error may be the cause here, since a much bigger clone is one base away. The V call is TRBV7-2, the J call TRBJ1-2; 7 bases align to TRBD1. Germline CDR1 reads SGHTA; CDR2 reads FQGNSA. This CDR3 region has 14 residues. V dropped 10 bases and J dropped 4; count of bases not matched to a gene: 12. The CDR3 loop is CANSTSGGVYGYTF. CDR3 sequence (DNA): TGTGCCAACAGTACTTCAGGGGGGGTCTATGGCTACACCTTC.

This sequence joins TRBV6-1 and TRBJ2-4, with D perhaps TRBD1 (6 bases). The CDR3 runs to 16 residues. Germline assignment: CDR1 MNHNS and CDR2 SASEGT. Trimming took 2 bases from V and 6 from J, leaving 17 bases between them. CDR3 protein: CASSERTVKTLNIQYF. CDR3 in DNA: TGTGCCAGCAGTGAAAGGACAGTAAAGACTCTAAACATTCAGTACTTC.

This clonotype has at least ten counts. This sequence joins TRBV7-9 and TRBJ2-1, with D unclear. CDR1 and CDR2 (germline): SEHNR, FQNEAQ (reference sequence). The CDR3 has 13 residues. V was pared by 3 bases and J by 5 bases, with 8 bases between. In DNA form, the CDR3 reads TGTGCCAGCAGCTTTAGTATCCACAATGAGCAGTTCTTC. Its translation is CASSFSIHNEQFF.

This clonotype was found a few times. The chain uses TRBV20-1 and TRBJ2-7; 8 bases map to TRBD1. The CDR3 is 14 amino acids. Germline CDR1 and CDR2: DFQATT and SNEGSKA (reference sequence). The V segment lost 4 bases and the J segment 3 bases; nucleotides outside the gene matches: 8. CDR3 DNA: TGCAGTGCTAACAGCCTAACAGGGGGCTACGAGCAGTACTTC. Translating it yields CSANSLTGGYEQYF.

Remarks on this clonotype: At one end, the junction sequence differs from germline, possibly due to a read error. This sequence joins TRBV20-1 and TRBJ1-1, with D possibly matching TRBD1 (5 bases). CDR1 DFQATT and CDR2 SNEGSKA come from the germline V gene (reference sequence). CDR3 length: 16 residues. In nucleotides, the CDR3 is TGCAGTGATAGACCACTCAGGCAGGGCATGAACACTGAAGCTTTCTTT. Translating it yields CSDRPLRQGMNTEAFF.

The gene calls are TRBV7-9 and TRBJ1-5; D call uncertain. The CDR3 is 15 amino acids. V was cut by 4 bases and J by 4 bases, with 14 bases left in between. Germline lookup yields CDR1 SEHNR and CDR2 FQNEAQ (reference sequence). CDR3 nucleotides: TGTGCCAGCAGCTCGAGTTTCCAGGAGAATCAGCCCCAGCATTTT. Translating it yields CASSSSFQENQPQHF.